The rows below give T cell receptor beta chains drawn from one sample of a study of T cell responses to AZD1222 COVID-19 vaccine. Sequenced by immunoSEQ multiplex PCR; TCRdb stores in-frame clones only, minus some. This table holds 150,000 to 200,000 clones, around 89% found once. The source material was peripheral blood, sampled 28 days after the second AZD1222 dose. These receptors were taken from an adult who received the AZD1222 COVID-19 vaccine. The CDR3 runs from the conserved cysteine through the conserved F or W. Fields, in order: J gene, V gene, D gene, CDR3 protein. D genes are given only for firm matches.

>TRBJ1-4|TRBV28|NA
CASSLLLSGGGKLFF
>TRBJ2-5|TRBV28|TRBD1
CASSSSSRTGTETQYF
>TRBJ2-1|TRBV7-2|NA
CASSLKILPSGYEQFF
>TRBJ2-7|TRBV28|NA
CASSHGTVSSYEQYF
>TRBJ1-4|TRBV18|TRBD1
CASSRPGTANEKLFF
>TRBJ2-7|TRBV5-6|TRBD2
CASSLTSGYYEQYF
>TRBJ1-2|TRBV5-1|NA
CASSLDPGGEGYTF
>TRBJ2-3|TRBV28|TRBD2
CASTPYPSGSRDTQYF
>TRBJ1-5|TRBV19|TRBD1
CASSPRGTYSNQPQHF
>TRBJ2-1|TRBV11-3|TRBD2
CASSYGTSGRREEQFF
>TRBJ2-3|TRBV19|TRBD2
CASSNPSGRTGDTQYF